The rows below give T cell receptor beta chains drawn from one sample of a study of beta chain features in type 1 diabetes. Method: immunoSEQ multiplex PCR; TCRdb's copy keeps in-frame clones and lacks some. The sample has over 700,000 clones; under 20% are singletons. Sequenced material: naive CD4+ T cells from blood. These receptors were obtained from a woman between 18 and 30 years old in good health. CDR3s include the opening cysteine and the closing phenylalanine or tryptophan. Fields, in order: J gene, V gene, CDR3 protein.

>TRBJ2-1|TRBV2
CASRAPAEQFF
>.|TRBV4-3
CASSLGLDYEQYF
>TRBJ2-7|TRBV6-1
CASSEWEGQKDYEQYF
>TRBJ2-5|TRBV27
CASSLSMTSGRETQYF
>TRBJ2-7|TRBV15
CATSRELGAYEQYF
>TRBJ2-1|TRBV7-6
CASSLLGTSYNEQFF
>TRBJ2-4|TRBV5-6
CASSRQGSKNIQYF
>TRBJ2-1|TRBV9
CASSVGVGLENEQFF
>TRBJ2-7|TRBV4-3
CASSQVLLQGYEQYF
>TRBJ1-2|TRBV2
CASSKDRDDYGYTF
>TRBJ2-1|TRBV28
CASSLSDLGYEQFF
>TRBJ2-1|TRBV6-5
CASRRSNEQFF
>TRBJ1-1|TRBV18
CASSPTGNTEAFF
>TRBJ2-1|TRBV7-8
CASSLTRAPGYNEQFF
>TRBJ2-1|TRBV7-3
CASSLTGPGPYNEQFF
>TRBJ2-7|TRBV5-1
CASSLATTYEQYF
>TRBJ2-4|TRBV9
CASSAHYEGGLAKNIQYF
>TRBJ2-7|TRBV10-3
CAISESRSGAYEQYF
>TRBJ2-1|TRBV19
CASSIGQGNEQFF
>TRBJ1-4|TRBV2
CATSGEVVEKLFF
>TRBJ2-5|TRBV11-1
CASRGGETQYF
>TRBJ2-5|TRBV29-1
CSGAGTSADQETQYF
>TRBJ2-5|TRBV11-1
CASSPNRREQQETQYF
>TRBJ2-6|TRBV6-6
CASRTGANVLTF
>TRBJ1-5|TRBV4-3
CASSQDLTGRGQPQHF
>TRBJ2-5|TRBV18
CASSPRSGQQETQYF
>TRBJ2-7|TRBV7-2
CASSRGLAGLFIYEQYF
>TRBJ2-7|TRBV2
CASSRSVDYEQYF
>TRBJ2-5|TRBV10-3
CAISVGGAGETQYF
>TRBJ2-1|TRBV27
CASKKSDRVNEQFF
>TRBJ1-1|TRBV19
CASIAGWDRVTEAFF
>TRBJ2-2|TRBV9
CASSGQMNTGELFF
>TRBJ2-3|TRBV5-6
CASSLGTSASDTQYF